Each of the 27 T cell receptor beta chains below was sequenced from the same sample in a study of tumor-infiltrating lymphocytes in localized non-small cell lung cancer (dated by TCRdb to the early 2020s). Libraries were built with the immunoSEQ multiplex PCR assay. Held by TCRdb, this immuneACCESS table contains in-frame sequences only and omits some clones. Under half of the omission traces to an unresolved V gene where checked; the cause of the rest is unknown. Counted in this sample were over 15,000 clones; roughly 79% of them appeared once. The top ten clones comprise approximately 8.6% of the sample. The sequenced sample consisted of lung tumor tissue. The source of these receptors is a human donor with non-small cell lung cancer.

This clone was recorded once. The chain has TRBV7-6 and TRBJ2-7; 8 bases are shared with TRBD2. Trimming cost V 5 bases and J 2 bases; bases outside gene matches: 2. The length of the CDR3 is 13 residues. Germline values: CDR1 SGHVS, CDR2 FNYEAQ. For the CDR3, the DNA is TGTGCCAGCAGCCCGGGGGGGGCCTACGAGCAGTACTTC. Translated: CASSPGGAYEQYF.

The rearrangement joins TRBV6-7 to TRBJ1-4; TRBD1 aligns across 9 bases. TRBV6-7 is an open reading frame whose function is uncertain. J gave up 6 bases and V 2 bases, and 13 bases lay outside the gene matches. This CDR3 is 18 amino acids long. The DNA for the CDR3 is TGTGCCAGCAGTTACCTCTCCGGGACAGGGAGTGAGGATGAAAAACTGTTTTTT. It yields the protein CASSYLSGTGSEDEKLFF.

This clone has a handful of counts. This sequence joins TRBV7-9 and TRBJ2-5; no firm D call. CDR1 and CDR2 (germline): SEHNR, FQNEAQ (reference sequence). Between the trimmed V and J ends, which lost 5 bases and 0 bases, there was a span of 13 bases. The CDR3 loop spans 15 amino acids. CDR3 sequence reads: CASSQLPRYQETQYF. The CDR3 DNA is TGTGCCAGCAGCCAACTTCCTAGATACCAAGAGACCCAGTACTTC.

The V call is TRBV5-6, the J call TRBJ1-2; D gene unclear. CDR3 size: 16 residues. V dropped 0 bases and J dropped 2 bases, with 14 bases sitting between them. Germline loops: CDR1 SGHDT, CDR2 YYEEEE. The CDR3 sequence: CASSLEVPDGNYGYTF. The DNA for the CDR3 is TGTGCCAGCAGCTTGGAAGTTCCGGACGGAAACTATGGCTACACCTTC.

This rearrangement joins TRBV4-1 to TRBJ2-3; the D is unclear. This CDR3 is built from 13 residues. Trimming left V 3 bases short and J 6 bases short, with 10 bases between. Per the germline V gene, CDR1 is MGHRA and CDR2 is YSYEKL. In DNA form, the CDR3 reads TGCGCCAGCAGCCAGCCATCTAAGGATACGCAGTATTTT. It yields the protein CASSQPSKDTQYF.

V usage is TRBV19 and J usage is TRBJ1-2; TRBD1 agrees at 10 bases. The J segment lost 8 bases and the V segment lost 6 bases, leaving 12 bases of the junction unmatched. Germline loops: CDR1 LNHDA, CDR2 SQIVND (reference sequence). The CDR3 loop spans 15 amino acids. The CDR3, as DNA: TGTGCCAGTAGCCCGACCGGGACAGGGGCATTAGGCTACACCTTC. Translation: CASSPTGTGALGYTF.

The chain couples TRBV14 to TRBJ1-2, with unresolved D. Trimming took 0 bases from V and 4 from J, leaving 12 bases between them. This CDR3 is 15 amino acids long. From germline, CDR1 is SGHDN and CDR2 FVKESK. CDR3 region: CASSQDDFGGYGYTF. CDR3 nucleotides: TGTGCCAGCAGCCAAGACGATTTTGGAGGCTATGGCTACACCTTC.

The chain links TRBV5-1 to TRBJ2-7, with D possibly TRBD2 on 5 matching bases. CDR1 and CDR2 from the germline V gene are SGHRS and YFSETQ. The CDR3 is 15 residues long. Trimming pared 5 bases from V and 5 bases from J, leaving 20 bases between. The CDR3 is CASRLRVEPIDEQYF. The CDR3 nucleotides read TGCGCCAGCAGGTTGCGGGTAGAACCTATCGACGAGCAGTACTTC.

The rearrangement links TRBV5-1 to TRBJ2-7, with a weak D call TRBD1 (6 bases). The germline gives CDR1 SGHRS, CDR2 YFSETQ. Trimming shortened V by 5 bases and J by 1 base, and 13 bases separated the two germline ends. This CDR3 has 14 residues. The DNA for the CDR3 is TGCGCCAGCAGTTACCGGACAGCATCCTACGAGCAGTACTTC. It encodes CASSYRTASYEQYF.

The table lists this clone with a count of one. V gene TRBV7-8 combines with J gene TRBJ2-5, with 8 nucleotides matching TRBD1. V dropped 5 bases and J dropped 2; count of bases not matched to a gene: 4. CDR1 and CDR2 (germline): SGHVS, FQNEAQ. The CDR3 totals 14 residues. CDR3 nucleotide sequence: TGTGCCAGCAGCCGTGACAGGGGACAAGAGACCCAGTACTTC. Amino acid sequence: CASSRDRGQETQYF.

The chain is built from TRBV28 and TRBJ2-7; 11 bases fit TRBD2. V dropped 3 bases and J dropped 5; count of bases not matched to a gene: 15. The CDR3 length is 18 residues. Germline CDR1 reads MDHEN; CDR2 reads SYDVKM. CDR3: CASSLGILAGGLVHEQYF. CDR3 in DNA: TGTGCCAGCAGTTTGGGGATCTTAGCGGGGGGGCTAGTACACGAGCAGTACTTC. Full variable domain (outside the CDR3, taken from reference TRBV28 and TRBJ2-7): DVKVTQSSRYLVKRTGEKVFLECVQDMDHENMFWYRQDPGLGLRLIYFSYDVKMKEKGDIPEGYSVSREKKERFSLILESASTNQTSMYLCASSLGILAGGLVHEQYFGPGTRLTVT.

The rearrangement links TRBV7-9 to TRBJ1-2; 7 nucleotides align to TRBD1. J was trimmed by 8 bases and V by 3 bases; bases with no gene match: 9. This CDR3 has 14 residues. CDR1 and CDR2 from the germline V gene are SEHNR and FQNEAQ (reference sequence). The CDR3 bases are TGTGCCAGCAGCTTTGAAGACAGGGCCGGAGGCTACACCTTC. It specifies CASSFEDRAGGYTF.

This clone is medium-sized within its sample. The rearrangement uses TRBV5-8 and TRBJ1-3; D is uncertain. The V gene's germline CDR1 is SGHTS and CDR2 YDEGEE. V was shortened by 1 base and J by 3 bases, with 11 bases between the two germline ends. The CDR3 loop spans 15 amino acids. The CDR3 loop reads CASSLSRAGGNTIYF. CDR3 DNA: TGTGCCAGCAGCTTGTCCCGCGCTGGTGGAAACACCATATATTTT.

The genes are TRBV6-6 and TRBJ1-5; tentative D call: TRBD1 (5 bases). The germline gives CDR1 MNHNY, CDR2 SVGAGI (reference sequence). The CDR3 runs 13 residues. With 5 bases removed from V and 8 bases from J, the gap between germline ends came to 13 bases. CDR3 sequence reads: CASSPGGAEPQHF. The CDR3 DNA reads TGTGCCAGCAGTCCCGGTGGGGCAGAGCCCCAGCATTTT.

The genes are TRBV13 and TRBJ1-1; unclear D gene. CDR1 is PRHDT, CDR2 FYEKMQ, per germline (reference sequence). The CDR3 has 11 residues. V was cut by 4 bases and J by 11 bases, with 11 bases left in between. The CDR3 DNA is TGTGCCAGCAGCTCCTGGGCCCCTGCTTTCTTT. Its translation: CASSSWAPAFF.

The CDR3 coding sequence is TGTGCCTCTTTTGCGGGATCCTACGAGCAGTACTTC. This encodes CASFAGSYEQYF. This sequence joins TRBV30 and TRBJ2-7, with D possibly TRBD2 on 6 matching bases. V lost 7 bases, J lost 1 base, and 11 bases lay in between. CDR1 is GTSNPN and CDR2 is SVGIG in the germline V gene (reference sequence). The CDR3 covers 12 residues.

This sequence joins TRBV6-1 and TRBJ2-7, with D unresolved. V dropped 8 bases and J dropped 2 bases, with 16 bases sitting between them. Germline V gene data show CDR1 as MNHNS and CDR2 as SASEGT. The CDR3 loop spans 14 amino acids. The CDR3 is CASGSWQTTYEQYF. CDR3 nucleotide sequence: TGTGCCAGCGGCTCCTGGCAGACCACCTACGAGCAGTACTTC.

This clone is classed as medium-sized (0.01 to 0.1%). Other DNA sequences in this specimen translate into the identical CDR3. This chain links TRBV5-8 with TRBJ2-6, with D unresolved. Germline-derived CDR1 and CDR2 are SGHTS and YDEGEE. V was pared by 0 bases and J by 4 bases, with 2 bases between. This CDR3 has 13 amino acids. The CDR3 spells CASSLAGANVLTF. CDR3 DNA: TGTGCCAGCAGCTTGGCCGGGGCCAACGTCCTGACTTTC. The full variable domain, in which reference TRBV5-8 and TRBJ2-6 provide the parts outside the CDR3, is EAGVTQSPTHLIKTRGQQATLRCSPISGHTSVYWYQQALGLGLQFLLWYDEGEERNRGNFPPRFSGRQFPNYSSELNVNALELEDSALYLCASSLAGANVLTFGAGSRLTVL.

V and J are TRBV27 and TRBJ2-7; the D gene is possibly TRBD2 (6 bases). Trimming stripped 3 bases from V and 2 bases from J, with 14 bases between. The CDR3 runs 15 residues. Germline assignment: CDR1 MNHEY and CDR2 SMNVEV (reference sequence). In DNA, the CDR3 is TGTGCCAGCAGTTTCCTCCGGACTACTACCTACGAGCAGTACTTC. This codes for CASSFLRTTTYEQYF.

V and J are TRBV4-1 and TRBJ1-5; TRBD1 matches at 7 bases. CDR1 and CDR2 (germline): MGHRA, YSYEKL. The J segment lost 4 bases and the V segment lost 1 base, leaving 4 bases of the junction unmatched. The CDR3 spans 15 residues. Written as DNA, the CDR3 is TGCGCCAGCAGCCAAGGACAGGGCACTAATCAGCCCCAGCATTTT. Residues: CASSQGQGTNQPQHF.

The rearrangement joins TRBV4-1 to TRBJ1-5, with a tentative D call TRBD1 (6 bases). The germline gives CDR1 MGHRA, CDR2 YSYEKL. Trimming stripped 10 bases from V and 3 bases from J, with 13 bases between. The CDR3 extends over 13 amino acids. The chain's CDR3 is CAITQGTNQPQHF. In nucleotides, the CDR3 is TGCGCCATTACACAGGGTACCAATCAGCCCCAGCATTTT.

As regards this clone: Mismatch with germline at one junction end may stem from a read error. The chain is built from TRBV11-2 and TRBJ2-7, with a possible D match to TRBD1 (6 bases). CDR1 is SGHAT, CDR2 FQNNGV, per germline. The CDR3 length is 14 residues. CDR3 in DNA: TGTGCCAGCAGCATAGACAGGTTCTCCTACGAGCAGTACTTC. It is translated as CASSIDRFSYEQYF.

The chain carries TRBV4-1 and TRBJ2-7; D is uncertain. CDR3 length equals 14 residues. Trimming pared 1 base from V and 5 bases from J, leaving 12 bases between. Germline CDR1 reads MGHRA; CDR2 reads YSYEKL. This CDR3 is CASSQADSADEQYF. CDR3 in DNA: TGCGCCAGCAGCCAAGCCGACTCTGCCGACGAGCAGTACTTC.

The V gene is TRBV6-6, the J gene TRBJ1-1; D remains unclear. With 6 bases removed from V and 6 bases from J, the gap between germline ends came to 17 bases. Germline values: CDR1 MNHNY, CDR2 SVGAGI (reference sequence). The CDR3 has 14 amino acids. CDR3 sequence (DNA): TGTGCCAGCAGGCTGCCGGGGTTAAGGGCTGAAGCTTTCTTT. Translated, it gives CASRLPGLRAEAFF.

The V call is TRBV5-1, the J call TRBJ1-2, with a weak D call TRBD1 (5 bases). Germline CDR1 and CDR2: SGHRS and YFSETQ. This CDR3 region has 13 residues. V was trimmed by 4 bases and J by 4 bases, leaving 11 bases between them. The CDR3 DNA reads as TGCGCCAGCAGCCCTACAGGTATCTATGGCTACACCTTC. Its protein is CASSPTGIYGYTF.

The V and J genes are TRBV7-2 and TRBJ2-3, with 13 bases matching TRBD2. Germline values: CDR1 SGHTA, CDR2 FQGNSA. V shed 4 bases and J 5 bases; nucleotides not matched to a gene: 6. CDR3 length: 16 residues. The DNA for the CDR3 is TGTGCCAGCAGCTCTGGGACTAGCGGGATGGTAGATACGCAGTATTTT. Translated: CASSSGTSGMVDTQYF.

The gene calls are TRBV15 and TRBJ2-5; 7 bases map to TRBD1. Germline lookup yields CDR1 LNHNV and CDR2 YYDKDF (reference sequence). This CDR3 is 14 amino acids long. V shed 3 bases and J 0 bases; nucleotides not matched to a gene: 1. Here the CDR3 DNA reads TGTGCCACCAGCAGGGGACAGAACCAAGAGACCCAGTACTTC. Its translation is CATSRGQNQETQYF.